The sample holds many counts of the clone carrying this T cell receptor beta chain. Its target is unknown. The CDR3 runs to 14 residues. Trimming removed 4 bases from V and 3 bases from J; junction bases left unmatched: 4. The germline gives CDR1 ENHRY, CDR2 SYGVKD. This specimen belongs to a study of T cells in Graves' hyperthyroidism and ophthalmopathy. Study conclusions and caveats: Before onset, by a median of approximately 6.2 months, the model predicted ophthalmopathy.

Template material for amplifying TCR beta CDR3 regions consisted of RNA transcripts. First-round RT-PCR with HTBI primers amplified the TCR CDR3 region. TCRdb redid the calling of the multiplex PCR reads with MiXCR, one entry per CDR3 protein. The sample holds hundreds of thousands of distinct CDR3 sequences; around 13% are singletons and the top ten take 5% to 7%. Patients were aged 18 to 65, had disease duration under 2 months, and had newly diagnosed hyperthyroidism. Pregnant or lactating patients were excluded, as were those with uncontrolled infection or other autoimmune disease. For the diagnoses, clinical symptoms, serum thyroxine and TRAb, thyroid ultrasound and orbital computed tomography were used.

The TCR was taken from a woman aged 25 to 39 with Graves' hyperthyroidism that later progressed to Graves' ophthalmopathy. The chain combines TRBV10-3 with TRBJ2-5; 8 nucleotides agree with TRBD2. Sequencing was done on a sample of blood. Written as DNA, the CDR3 is TGTGCCATCAGTGGGACTAGCTTCGAAGAGACCCAGTACTTC. This translates into CAISGTSFEETQYF.